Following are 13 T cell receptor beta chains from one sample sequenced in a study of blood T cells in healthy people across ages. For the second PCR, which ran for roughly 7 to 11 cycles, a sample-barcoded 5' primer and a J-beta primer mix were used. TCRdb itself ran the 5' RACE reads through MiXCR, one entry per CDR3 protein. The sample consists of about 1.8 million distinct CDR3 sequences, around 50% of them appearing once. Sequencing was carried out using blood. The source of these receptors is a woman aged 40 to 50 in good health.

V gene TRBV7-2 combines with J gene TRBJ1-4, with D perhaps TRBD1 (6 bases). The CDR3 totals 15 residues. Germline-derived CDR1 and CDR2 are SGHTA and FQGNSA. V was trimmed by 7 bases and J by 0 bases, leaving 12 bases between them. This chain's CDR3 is CASKGGGTTNEKLFF. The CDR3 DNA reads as TGTGCCAGCAAGGGAGGGGGAACAACTAATGAAAAACTGTTTTTT.

CDR3 DNA sequence: TGCGCCAGCAGCCTCCTTGGCCTAAGGGGAGATACGCAGTATTTT. Its protein product is CASSLLGLRGDTQYF. This chain connects TRBV4-3 to TRBJ2-3, with D possibly TRBD1 on 5 matching bases. CDR1 and CDR2 (germline): LGHNA, YSLEER. The CDR3 runs to 15 residues. Trimming pared 4 bases from V and 5 bases from J, leaving 16 bases between.

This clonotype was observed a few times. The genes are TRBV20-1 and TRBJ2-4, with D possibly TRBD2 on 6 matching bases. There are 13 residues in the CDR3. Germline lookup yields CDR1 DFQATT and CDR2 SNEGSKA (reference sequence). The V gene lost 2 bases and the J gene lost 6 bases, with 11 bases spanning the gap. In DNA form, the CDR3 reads TGCAGTGCTAGAAAAGGACTAACAAACATTCAGTACTTC. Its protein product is CSARKGLTNIQYF.

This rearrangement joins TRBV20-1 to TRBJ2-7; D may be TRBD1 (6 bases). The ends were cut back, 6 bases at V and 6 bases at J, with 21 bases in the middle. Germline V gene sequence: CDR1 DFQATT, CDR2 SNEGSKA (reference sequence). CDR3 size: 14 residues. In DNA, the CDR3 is TGCAGTGCCCCGATTAGGGCAGGGGAATTCGAGCAGTACTTC. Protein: CSAPIRAGEFEQYF.

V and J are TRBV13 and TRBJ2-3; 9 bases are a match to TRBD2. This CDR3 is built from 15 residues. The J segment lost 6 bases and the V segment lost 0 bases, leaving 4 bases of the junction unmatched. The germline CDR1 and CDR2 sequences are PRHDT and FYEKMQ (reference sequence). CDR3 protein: CASSLGRLAGDTQYF. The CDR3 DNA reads TGTGCCAGCAGCTTAGGTCGGCTAGCGGGGGATACGCAGTATTTT.

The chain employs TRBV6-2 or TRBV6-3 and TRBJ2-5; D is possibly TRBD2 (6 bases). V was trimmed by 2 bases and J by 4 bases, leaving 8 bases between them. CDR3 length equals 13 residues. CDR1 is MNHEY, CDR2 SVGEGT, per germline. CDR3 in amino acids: CASSYRRGETQYF. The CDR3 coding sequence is TGTGCCAGCAGTTACAGGAGGGGAGAGACCCAGTACTTC.

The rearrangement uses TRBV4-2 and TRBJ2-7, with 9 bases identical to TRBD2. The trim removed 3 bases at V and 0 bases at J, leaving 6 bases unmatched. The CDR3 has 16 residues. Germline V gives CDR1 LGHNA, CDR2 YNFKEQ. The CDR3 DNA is TGTGCCAGCAGCCAGCAGCGGGGGGCTCTCTCCTACGAGCAGTACTTC. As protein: CASSQQRGALSYEQYF.

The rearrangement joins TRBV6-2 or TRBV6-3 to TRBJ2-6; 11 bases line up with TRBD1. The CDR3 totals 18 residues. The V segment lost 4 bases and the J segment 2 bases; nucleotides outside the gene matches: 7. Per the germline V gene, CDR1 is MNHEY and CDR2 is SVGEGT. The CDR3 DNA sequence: TGTGCCAGCAGTTCCGGACAGGGGGCAAGAGCTGGGGCCAACGTCCTGACTTTC. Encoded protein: CASSSGQGARAGANVLTF.

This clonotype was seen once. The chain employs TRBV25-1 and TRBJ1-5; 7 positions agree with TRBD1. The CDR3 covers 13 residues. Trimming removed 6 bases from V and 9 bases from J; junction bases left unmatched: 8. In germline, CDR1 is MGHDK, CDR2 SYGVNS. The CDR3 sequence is CASSSRTGRPQHF. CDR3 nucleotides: TGTGCCAGCAGCTCCAGGACAGGAAGGCCCCAGCATTTT.

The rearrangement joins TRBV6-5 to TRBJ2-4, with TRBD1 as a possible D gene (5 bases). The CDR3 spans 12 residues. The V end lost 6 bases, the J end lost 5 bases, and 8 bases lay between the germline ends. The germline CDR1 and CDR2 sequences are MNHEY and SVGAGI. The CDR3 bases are TGTGCCAGCAGGTCCAGGGAAAACATTCAGTACTTC. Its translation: CASRSRENIQYF.

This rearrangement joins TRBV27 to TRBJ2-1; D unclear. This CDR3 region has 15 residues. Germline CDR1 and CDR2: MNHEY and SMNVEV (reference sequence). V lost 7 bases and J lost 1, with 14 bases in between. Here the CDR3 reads CASTTRVGSYNEQFF. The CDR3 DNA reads TGTGCCAGCACCACCCGGGTTGGTTCCTACAATGAGCAGTTCTTC.

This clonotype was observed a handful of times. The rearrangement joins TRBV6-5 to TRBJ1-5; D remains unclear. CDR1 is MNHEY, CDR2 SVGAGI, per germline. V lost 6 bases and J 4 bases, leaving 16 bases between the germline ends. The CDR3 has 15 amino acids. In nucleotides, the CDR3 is TGTGCCAGCAGGACCCTCAGAGGGCTTAATCAGCCCCAGCATTTT. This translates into CASRTLRGLNQPQHF.

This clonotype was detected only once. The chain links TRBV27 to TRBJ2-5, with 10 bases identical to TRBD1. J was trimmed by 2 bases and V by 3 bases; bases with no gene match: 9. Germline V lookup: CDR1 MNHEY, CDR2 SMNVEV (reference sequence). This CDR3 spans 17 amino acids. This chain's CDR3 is CASSFLTGTGEQETQYF. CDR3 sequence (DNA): TGTGCCAGCAGTTTCCTGACCGGGACAGGGGAACAAGAGACCCAGTACTTC.